This is a list of T cell receptor beta chains from one sample in a study of identical twins. TCRdb analysed the 5' RACE reads with MiXCR anew, one entry per CDR3 protein. There are about 890,000 distinct CDR3 sequences in the sample; roughly an eighth occur only once, and roughly 1.5% lies in the top ten. The data also belong to a second study, concerning yellow fever vaccine responses in identical twins.

The sequenced sample consisted of PBMCs. Source of these receptors: a woman aged 18-35 years in good health. Each CDR3 is given with its conserved first and last residue. A D gene is named only where the DNA matches it firmly.

d_gene | j_gene | v_gene | CDR3aa
TRBD1 | TRBJ2-1 | TRBV13 | CASSWGDRANEQFF
TRBD2 | TRBJ2-5 | TRBV24-1 | CATSDTGLAGQETQYF
TRBD1 | TRBJ1-2 | TRBV10-1 | CASSESLGGGYTF
TRBD2 | TRBJ2-1 | TRBV5-1 | CASSGSGGSYNEQFF
. | TRBJ1-1 | TRBV10-3 | CAIRTRGSASAEAFF
TRBD1 | TRBJ2-4 | TRBV28 | CASSSDRVQNIQYF
. | TRBJ2-3 | TRBV9 | CASSPQSSLSTDTQYF
. | TRBJ2-1 | TRBV5-6 | CASSLNSGRFDEQFF
. | TRBJ1-1 | TRBV2 | CASMQYTEAFF
. | TRBJ2-2 | TRBV20-1 | CSAREGVGELFF
. | TRBJ1-3 | TRBV6-1 | CASRPVGGNTIYF
TRBD1 | TRBJ1-4 | TRBV10-3 | CAISPGGGGREKLFF
. | TRBJ1-1 | TRBV28 | CASSLSAGNTEAFF
TRBD2 | TRBJ2-7 | TRBV5-5 | CASSRGLAGVEQYF
. | TRBJ1-1 | TRBV10-3 | CAITPDSMNTEAFF
. | TRBJ2-1 | TRBV14 | CASSQGQGGRFF
. | TRBJ1-5 | TRBV19 | CASSIVGNNQPQHF
TRBD2 | TRBJ2-5 | TRBV6-6 | CASSSGTTGTQYF
. | TRBJ2-5 | TRBV7-8 | CASSFRLFSVETQYF
. | TRBJ1-2 | TRBV6-4 | CASKEQSGRNGYTF
. | TRBJ2-3 | TRBV20-1 | CSVIADSTDTQYF
TRBD2 | TRBJ2-2 | TRBV7-6 | CASSLISGTSGSTGELFF
. | TRBJ2-1 | TRBV11-3 | CASSLGSDSYNEQFF
. | TRBJ2-7 | TRBV12-3/TRBV12-4 | CASSPRRQEQYF
. | TRBJ2-1 | TRBV29-1 | CSVDWRNEQFF
. | TRBJ1-1 | TRBV20-1 | CSAYRNTEAFF
TRBD2 | TRBJ2-5 | TRBV12-3/TRBV12-4 | CASSFGLAGAETQYF
TRBD2 | TRBJ2-3 | TRBV29-1 | CSVSTPRAGDGYTQYF
TRBD2 | TRBJ2-7 | TRBV20-1 | CSAYPLAGGRVSEQYF
TRBD1 | TRBJ2-1 | TRBV5-1 | CASRPNQGARLSSYNEQFF
. | TRBJ2-5 | TRBV7-2 | CASSLKASPIQETQYF
TRBD2 | TRBJ2-3 | TRBV13 | CASSFQLAGRTDTQYF
. | TRBJ2-2 | TRBV24-1 | CATSDPRQVIMNTGELFF
. | TRBJ2-7 | TRBV3-1 | CASSHTPGLRYEQYF
TRBD2 | TRBJ2-5 | TRBV20-1 | CSARLAGVQVTQYF
. | TRBJ2-5 | TRBV9 | CASSVGGGFETQYF
TRBD1 | TRBJ2-7 | TRBV12-3/TRBV12-4 | CASSQGDRRKYEQYF
. | TRBJ2-7 | TRBV12-3/TRBV12-4 | CASSPMVGNSYEQYF
TRBD2 | TRBJ2-7 | TRBV20-1 | CSARGGSGGEQYF
. | TRBJ2-1 | TRBV3-1 | CASSQFVRSPSYNEQFF
. | TRBJ2-7 | TRBV4-1 | CASSQDPRSSYEQYF
. | TRBJ2-3 | TRBV12-3/TRBV12-4 | CAIGGVADTQYF
TRBD2 | TRBJ2-2 | TRBV24-1 | CATRIAGNTGELFF
. | TRBJ1-1 | TRBV12-3/TRBV12-4 | CASSPQVGTLNTEAFF
TRBD2 | TRBJ2-7 | TRBV5-6 | CASSSRLAGGPYEQYF
. | TRBJ2-7 | TRBV27 | CASSLSGIHYEQYF
TRBD1 | TRBJ1-4 | TRBV10-3 | CAISATGGNEKLFF
TRBD2 | TRBJ2-2 | TRBV5-1 | CASTLRGALAGSYTGELFF
. | TRBJ2-2 | TRBV24-1 | CATSAIIGGELFF
. | TRBJ2-2 | TRBV14 | CASSPQQQNTGELFF
. | TRBJ1-1 | TRBV3-1 | CASSQDLGARLYTEAFF
TRBD2 | TRBJ2-3 | TRBV6-4 | CASSSSGGATDTQYF